Listed here are 14 T cell receptor beta chains from one sample, sequenced in a study of blood T cells in healthy people across ages. With a J-beta primer mix and a sample-barcoded 5' primer, a second PCR ran about 7 to 12 cycles. TCRdb passed the 5' RACE reads through MiXCR, listing each CDR3 protein once. Of around 1,900,000 distinct CDR3 sequences in the sample, around 42% were seen once. Sequencing was performed on blood. The receptors here all came from a human donor in good health.

This sequence joins TRBV9 and TRBJ2-3, with 12 nucleotides matching TRBD2. CDR1 and CDR2 (germline): SGDLS, YYNGEE. CDR3 length equals 19 residues. The ends lost 0 bases at V and 0 bases at J; junction bases unmatched: 8. CDR3 loop: CASSVGGWTSGDSTDTQYF. CDR3 in DNA: TGTGCCAGCAGCGTAGGAGGATGGACTAGCGGGGATAGCACAGATACGCAGTATTTT.

This chain joins TRBV29-1 and TRBJ2-7; 11 bases agree with TRBD1. V was pared by 3 bases and J by 6 bases, with 4 bases of the junction left unmatched. There are 13 residues in the CDR3. Germline lookup yields CDR1 SQVTM and CDR2 ANQGSEA. CDR3 residues: CSVEEDRGLEQYF. The DNA for the CDR3 is TGCAGCGTTGAGGAGGACAGGGGGCTCGAGCAGTACTTC.

The chain couples TRBV10-3 to TRBJ2-5, with TRBD2 identical over 12 bases. The J call may be faulty, since TRBJ2-7 better matches the DNA end. The germline gives CDR1 ENHRY, CDR2 SYGVKD. CDR3 size: 12 residues. CDR3: CAILAGGLEQYF. The DNA for the CDR3 is TGTGCCATTCTAGCGGGGGGGCTCGAGCAGTACTTC.

CDR3: CASSQEGTGTTEAFF. DNA for the CDR3: TGTGCCAGCAGCCAAGAAGGGACAGGGACCACTGAAGCTTTCTTT. This chain uses TRBV3-1 with TRBJ1-1; 9 bases map to TRBD1. The CDR3 consists of 15 residues. CDR1 and CDR2 (germline): LGHDT, YNNKEL (reference sequence). The J segment lost 4 bases and the V segment lost 0 bases, leaving 3 bases of the junction unmatched.

V gene TRBV24-1 combines with J gene TRBJ2-3; weak D call: TRBD2 (5 bases). The germline V gene has CDR1 KGHDR and CDR2 SFDVKD. CDR3 length: 14 amino acids. With 9 bases removed from V and 6 bases from J, the gap between germline ends came to 18 bases. Written as DNA, the CDR3 is TGTGCCACCGCTGGGGAGTTCCACAGTGATACGCAGTATTTT. It encodes CATAGEFHSDTQYF.

This clonotype was picked up a small number of times. V and J are TRBV5-5 and TRBJ2-5; the match to TRBD1 covers 10 bases. There are 16 residues in the CDR3. The V gene's germline CDR1 is SGHKS and CDR2 YYEKEE (reference sequence). V lost 4 bases to trimming and J lost 5 bases; unmatched junction nucleotides: 11. In nucleotides, the CDR3 is TGTGCCAGCAGCCCCGGACAGGGGGGCCTGAGGGAGACCCAGTACTTC. Translated: CASSPGQGGLRETQYF.

In this sample, this clonotype turned up a few times. The rearrangement joins TRBV4-1 to TRBJ1-5, with TRBD1 matching over 12 bases. The V and J ends lost 4 bases and 3 bases, in that order; junction bases with no gene match: 4. Per the germline V gene, CDR1 is MGHRA and CDR2 is YSYEKL. The CDR3 runs 16 residues. CDR3 coding DNA: TGCGCCAGCAGCCCCCGGGACAGGGGGCTCAATCAGCCCCAGCATTTT. Its translation: CASSPRDRGLNQPQHF.

The rearrangement uses TRBV20-1 and TRBJ1-2; 12 nucleotides line up with TRBD1. Per the germline V gene, CDR1 is DFQATT and CDR2 is SNEGSKA (reference sequence). V lost 4 bases and J lost 7; bases outside the gene matches: 7. The CDR3 spans 14 residues. The CDR3 sequence is CSAIPGQGAGGYTF. As DNA, the CDR3 is TGCAGTGCTATCCCGGGACAGGGGGCAGGTGGCTACACCTTC.

This clonotype has more than one count but fewer than ten. The chain uses TRBV6-1 and TRBJ1-3, with 7 bases matching TRBD1. The CDR3 runs to 14 residues. Germline V CDR1 and CDR2: MNHNS, SASEGT. After removal of 6 bases from V and 2 bases from J, the junction contained 4 bases not matched to a gene. The DNA of the CDR3 is TGTGCCAGCAGCACCGGGACAGCTGGAAACACCATATATTTT. It is translated as CASSTGTAGNTIYF.

This clonotype showed up just a few times. This chain links TRBV7-2 with TRBJ2-7; tentative D call: TRBD1 (5 bases). Trimming took off 1 base at V and 2 bases at J, with 21 bases between the two ends. The CDR3 sequence is 18 residues long. Germline CDR1 reads SGHTA; CDR2 reads FQGNSA. CDR3 nucleotide sequence: TGTGCCAGCAGCTTAGGGCCCATTTCGGTAGGGGCCCCCTACGAGCAGTACTTC. Residues: CASSLGPISVGAPYEQYF.

This clonotype was seen more than once but under ten times. V is TRBV2 and J is TRBJ2-1; D not certain. The germline gives CDR1 SNHLY, CDR2 FYNNEI. Trimming left V 0 bases short and J 11 bases short, with 11 bases between. This CDR3 comprises 13 residues. CDR3 sequence: CASSEARSRQQFF. The CDR3 region has the DNA TGTGCCAGCAGTGAAGCGCGGAGTCGGCAGCAGTTCTTC.

This clonotype turned up a few times. The rearrangement links TRBV29-1 to TRBJ2-1; 8 nucleotides line up with TRBD1. Per the germline V gene, CDR1 is SQVTM and CDR2 is ANQGSEA. Trimming took 0 bases from V and 9 from J; bases not matched to a gene: 10. The CDR3 is made up of 15 amino acids. The CDR3 spells CSVEEPGQVLGEQFF. The CDR3 region has the DNA TGCAGCGTTGAAGAACCGGGACAGGTACTCGGTGAGCAGTTCTTC.

V is TRBV4-3 and J is TRBJ2-7, with D hard to call. The CDR3 length is 15 residues. From germline, CDR1 is LGHNA and CDR2 YSLEER. V lost 0 bases and J lost 0, with 9 bases in between. The CDR3 nucleotides read TGCGCCAGCAGCCAAGAAGAGGCAATCTCCTACGAGCAGTACTTC. It codes for CASSQEEAISYEQYF.

This clonotype appeared a few times. The rearrangement joins TRBV15 to TRBJ2-1; D unclear. The germline CDR1 and CDR2 sequences are LNHNV and YYDKDF (reference sequence). V lost 0 bases, J lost 13 bases, and 13 bases lay in between. CDR3 length equals 13 residues. The CDR3 DNA reads TGTGCCACCAGCAGAGACCCTGCTCGGATCCAGTTCTTC. Residues: CATSRDPARIQFF.